Following are 4 T cell receptor beta chains from one sample sequenced in a study of regulatory dendritic cells for organ transplantation. Allogeneic regulatory or mature dendritic cells were co-cultured for roughly five days with CFSE-labeled sorted T cells at 1:10. For these TCRs, the target antigens are not known. Method: immunoSEQ multiplex PCR; TCRdb's copy keeps in-frame clones and lacks some. The sample holds more than 9,500 clones, around nine tenths seen once. The sample consisted of naive CD8+ T cells from blood cultured with regulatory dendritic cells. Documented subset: CD45RA+ naive T cells. The receptors here all came from a human donor in good health.

The chain carries TRBV6-5 and TRBJ2-2, with 13 bases aligning to TRBD2. CDR1 is MNHEY, CDR2 SVGAGI, per germline. V trimming: 4 bases; J trimming: 7 bases; junction bases outside the gene matches: 6. The length of the CDR3 is 16 residues. The CDR3, as DNA: TGTGCCAGCAGTTTCTCTGGACTAGCGGGAGACGGGGAGCTGTTTTTT. Translating it yields CASSFSGLAGDGELFF.

The chain uses TRBV5-5 and TRBJ2-5; D unresolved. The CDR3 sequence is 14 residues long. Trimming removed 4 bases from V and 2 bases from J, with 12 bases in between. The germline V gene has CDR1 SGHKS and CDR2 YYEKEE (reference sequence). CDR3 region: CASSPVGGQETQYF. The CDR3 DNA is TGTGCCAGCAGCCCCGTGGGTGGTCAAGAGACCCAGTACTTC.

The genes are TRBV27 and TRBJ2-6; D gene unclear. Trimming removed 7 bases at V and 0 bases at J, with 7 bases between. This CDR3 comprises 14 residues. Germline-derived CDR1 and CDR2 are MNHEY and SMNVEV (reference sequence). The CDR3 region is CASKVTSGANVLTF. The CDR3 region has the DNA TGTGCCAGCAAGGTGACCTCTGGGGCCAACGTCCTGACTTTC.

This chain connects TRBV4-1 to TRBJ2-7, with 10 bases fitting TRBD2. Germline CDR1 and CDR2: MGHRA and YSYEKL. The junction had 4 bases not matched to a gene; V was cut back by 0 bases and J by 2 bases. The CDR3 loop spans 16 amino acids. CDR3 coding DNA: TGCGCCAGCAGCCAAGATAGAACTAGCGGGACCTACGAGCAGTACTTC. Protein product: CASSQDRTSGTYEQYF.